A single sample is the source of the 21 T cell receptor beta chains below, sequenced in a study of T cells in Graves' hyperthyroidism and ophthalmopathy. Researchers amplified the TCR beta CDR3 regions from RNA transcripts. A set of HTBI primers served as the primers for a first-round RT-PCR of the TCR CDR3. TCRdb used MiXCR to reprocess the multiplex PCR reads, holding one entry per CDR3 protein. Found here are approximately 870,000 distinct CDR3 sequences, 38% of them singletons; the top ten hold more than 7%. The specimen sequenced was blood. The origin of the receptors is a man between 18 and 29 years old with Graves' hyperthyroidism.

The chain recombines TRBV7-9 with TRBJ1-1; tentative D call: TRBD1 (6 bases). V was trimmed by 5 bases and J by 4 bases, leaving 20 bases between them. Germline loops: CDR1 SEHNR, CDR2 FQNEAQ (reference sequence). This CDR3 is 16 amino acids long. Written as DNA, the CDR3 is TGTGCCAGCAGCCCAGGGGCTTGGCAGGGCGGCACTGAAGCTTTCTTT. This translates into CASSPGAWQGGTEAFF.

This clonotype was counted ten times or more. The CDR3 nucleotides are TGTGCCAGCAGCTTAGACGGACATAGCAATCAGCCCCAGCATTTT. It encodes CASSLDGHSNQPQHF. The chain has TRBV7-2 and TRBJ1-5, with D tentatively TRBD1 (5 bases). The V end was cut by 1 base, the J end by 0 bases, with 7 bases between. This CDR3 has 15 amino acids. CDR1 and CDR2 from the germline V gene are SGHTA and FQGNSA. The whole variable domain, remainder taken from reference TRBV7-2 and TRBJ1-5, is GAGVSQSPSNKVTEKGKDVELRCDPISGHTALYWYRQSLGQGLEFLIYFQGNSAPDKSGLPSDRFSAERTGGSVSTLTIQRTQQEDSAVYLCASSLDGHSNQPQHFGDGTRLSIL.

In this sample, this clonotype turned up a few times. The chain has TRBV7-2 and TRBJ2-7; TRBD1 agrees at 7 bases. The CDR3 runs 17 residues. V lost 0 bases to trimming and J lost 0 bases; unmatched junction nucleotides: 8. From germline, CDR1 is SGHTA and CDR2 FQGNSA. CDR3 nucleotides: TGTGCCAGCAGCTTAGCGAGCCCAGGGGGATACTCCTACGAGCAGTACTTC. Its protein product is CASSLASPGGYSYEQYF.

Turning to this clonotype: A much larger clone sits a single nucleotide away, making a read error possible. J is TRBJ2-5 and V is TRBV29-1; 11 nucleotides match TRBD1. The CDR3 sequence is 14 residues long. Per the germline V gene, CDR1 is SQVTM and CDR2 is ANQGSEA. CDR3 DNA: TGCAGCGCCCTGGACAGGGGGCAGGAAGAGACCCAGCACTTC. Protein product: CSALDRGQEETQHF.

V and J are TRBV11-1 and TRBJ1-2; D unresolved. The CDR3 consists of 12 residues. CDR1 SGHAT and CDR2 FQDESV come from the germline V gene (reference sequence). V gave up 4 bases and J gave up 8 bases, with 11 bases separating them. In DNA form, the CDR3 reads TGTGCCAGCAGCTCATCCGGGAGAGGCTACACCTTC. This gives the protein CASSSSGRGYTF.

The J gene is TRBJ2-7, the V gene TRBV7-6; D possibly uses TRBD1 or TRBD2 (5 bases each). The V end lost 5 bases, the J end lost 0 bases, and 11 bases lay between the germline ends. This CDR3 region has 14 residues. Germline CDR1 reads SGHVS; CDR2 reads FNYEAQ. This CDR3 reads CASSPDGGSYEQYF. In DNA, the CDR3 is TGTGCCAGCAGCCCCGATGGGGGCTCCTACGAGCAGTACTTC.

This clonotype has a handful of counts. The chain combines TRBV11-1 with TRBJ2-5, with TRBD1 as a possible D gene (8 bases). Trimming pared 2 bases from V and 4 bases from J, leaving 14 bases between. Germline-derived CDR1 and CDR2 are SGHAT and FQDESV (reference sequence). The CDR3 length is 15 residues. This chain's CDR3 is CASSLYRGGGETQYF. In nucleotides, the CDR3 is TGTGCCAGCAGCTTATACAGGGGGGGAGGAGAGACCCAGTACTTC.

The CDR3 DNA reads as TGTGCCAGCAGTCTAATAGCGGGACCCTACGAGCAGTACTTC. Its translation: CASSLIAGPYEQYF. The chain has TRBV12-3 or TRBV12-4 and TRBJ2-7; 8 bases match TRBD2. The V and J ends lost 5 bases and 2 bases, in that order; junction bases with no gene match: 5. This CDR3 has 14 residues.

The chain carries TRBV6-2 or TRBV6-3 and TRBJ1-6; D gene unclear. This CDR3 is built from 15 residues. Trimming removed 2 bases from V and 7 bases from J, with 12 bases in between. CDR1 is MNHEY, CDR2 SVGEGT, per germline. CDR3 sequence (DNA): TGTGCCAGCAGTTACGAGGGCGGGCGAAATTCACCCCTCCACTTT. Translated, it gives CASSYEGGRNSPLHF.

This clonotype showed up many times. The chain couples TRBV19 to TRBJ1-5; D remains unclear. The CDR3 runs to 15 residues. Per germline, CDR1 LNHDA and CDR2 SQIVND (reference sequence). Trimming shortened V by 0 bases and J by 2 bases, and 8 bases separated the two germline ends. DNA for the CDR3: TGTGCCAGTAGTATAGACCGAATTGGCAATCAGCCCCAGCATTTT. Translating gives CASSIDRIGNQPQHF.

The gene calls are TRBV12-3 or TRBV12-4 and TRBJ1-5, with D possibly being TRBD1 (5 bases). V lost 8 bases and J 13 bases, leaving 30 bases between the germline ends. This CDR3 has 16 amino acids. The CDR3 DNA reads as TGTGCCAGCGAATTGGTCGGACAAGGGGTTCGGTCGGGTCAGCATTTT. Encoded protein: CASELVGQGVRSGQHF.

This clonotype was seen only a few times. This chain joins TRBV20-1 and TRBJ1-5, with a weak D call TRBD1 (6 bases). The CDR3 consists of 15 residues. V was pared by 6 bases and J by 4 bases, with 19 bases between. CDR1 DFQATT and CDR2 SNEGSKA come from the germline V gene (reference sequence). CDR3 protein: CSARGRYTGNQPQHF. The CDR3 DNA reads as TGCAGTGCCCGAGGGCGGTATACAGGGAATCAGCCCCAGCATTTT.

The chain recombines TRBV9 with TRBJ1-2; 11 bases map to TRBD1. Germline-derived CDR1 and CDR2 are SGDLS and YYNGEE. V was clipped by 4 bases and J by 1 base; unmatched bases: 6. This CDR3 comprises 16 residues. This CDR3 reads CASSQAGTGGNYGYTF. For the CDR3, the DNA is TGTGCCAGCAGCCAAGCTGGGACAGGGGGTAACTATGGCTACACCTTC.

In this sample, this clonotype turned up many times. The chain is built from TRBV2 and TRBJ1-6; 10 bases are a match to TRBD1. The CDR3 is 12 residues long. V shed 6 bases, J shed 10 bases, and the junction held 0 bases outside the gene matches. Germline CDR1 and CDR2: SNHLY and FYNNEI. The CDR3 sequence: CASRDRGSPLHF. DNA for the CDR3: TGTGCCAGCAGGGACAGGGGGTCACCCCTCCACTTT.

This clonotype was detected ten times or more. CDR3 protein: CASWSGGPVNTEAFF. The CDR3 bases are TGCGCCAGCTGGTCGGGTGGTCCGGTGAACACTGAAGCTTTCTTT. This sequence joins TRBV10-2 and TRBJ1-1; unclear D gene. The germline gives CDR1 WSHSY, CDR2 SAAADI. The V gene lost 8 bases and the J gene lost 0 bases, with 16 bases spanning the gap. This CDR3 region has 15 residues.

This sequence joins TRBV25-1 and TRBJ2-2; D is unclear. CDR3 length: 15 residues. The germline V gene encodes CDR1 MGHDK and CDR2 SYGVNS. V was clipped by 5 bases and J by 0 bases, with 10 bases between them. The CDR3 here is CASSFGQANTGELFF. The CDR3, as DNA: TGTGCCAGCAGTTTTGGCCAGGCGAACACCGGGGAGCTGTTTTTT.

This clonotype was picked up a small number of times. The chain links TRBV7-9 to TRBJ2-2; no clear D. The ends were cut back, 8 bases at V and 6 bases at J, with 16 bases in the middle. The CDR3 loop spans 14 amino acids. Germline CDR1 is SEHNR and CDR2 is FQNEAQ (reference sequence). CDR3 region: CASAKNSSPGELFF. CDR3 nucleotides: TGTGCCAGCGCCAAAAACTCCTCGCCCGGGGAGCTGTTTTTT. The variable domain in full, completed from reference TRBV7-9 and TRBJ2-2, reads DTGVSQNPRHKITKRGQNVTFRCDPISEHNRLYWYRQTLGQGPEFLTYFQNEAQLEKSRLLSDRFSAERPKGSFSTLEIQRTEQGDSAMYLCASAKNSSPGELFFGEGSRLTVL.

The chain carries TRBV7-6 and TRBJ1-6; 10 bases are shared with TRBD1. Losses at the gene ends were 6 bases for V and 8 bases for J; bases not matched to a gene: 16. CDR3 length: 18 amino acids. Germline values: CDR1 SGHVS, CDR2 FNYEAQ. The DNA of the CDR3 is TGTGCCAGCAGTTTATGGATGCCGGGACAGGGGCCTTATTCACCCCTCCACTTT. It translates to CASSLWMPGQGPYSPLHF. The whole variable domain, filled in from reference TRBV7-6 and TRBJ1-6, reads GAGVSQSPRYKVTKRGQDVALRCDPISGHVSLYWYRQALGQGPEFLTYFNYEAQQDKSGLPNDRFSAERPEGSISTLTIQRTEQRDSAMYRCASSLWMPGQGPYSPLHFGNGTRLTVT.

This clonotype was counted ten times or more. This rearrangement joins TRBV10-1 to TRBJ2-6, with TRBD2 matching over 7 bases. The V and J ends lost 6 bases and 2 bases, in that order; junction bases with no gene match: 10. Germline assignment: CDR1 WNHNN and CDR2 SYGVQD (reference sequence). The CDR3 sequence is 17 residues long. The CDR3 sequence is CASRSPSGDAGANVLTF. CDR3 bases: TGCGCCAGCAGGTCGCCTAGCGGCGATGCTGGGGCCAACGTCCTGACTTTC.

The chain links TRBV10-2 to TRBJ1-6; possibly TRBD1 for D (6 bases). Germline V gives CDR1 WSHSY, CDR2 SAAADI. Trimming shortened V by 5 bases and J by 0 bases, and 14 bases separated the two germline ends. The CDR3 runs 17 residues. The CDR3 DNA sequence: TGCGCCAGCAGTTACAAAACAGGGAGCTCCTATAATTCACCCCTCCACTTT. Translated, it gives CASSYKTGSSYNSPLHF.

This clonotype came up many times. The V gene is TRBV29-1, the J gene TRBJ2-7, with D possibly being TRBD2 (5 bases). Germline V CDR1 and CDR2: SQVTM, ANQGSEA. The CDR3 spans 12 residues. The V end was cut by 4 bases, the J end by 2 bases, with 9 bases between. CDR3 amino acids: CSVGRTAYEQYF. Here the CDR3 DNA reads TGCAGCGTTGGCCGGACTGCCTACGAGCAGTACTTC.